This TCR beta chain was found in a study of monozygotic twins with inflammatory bowel disease. The CDR3 has 13 residues. Germline V gene data show CDR1 as LNHDA and CDR2 as SQIVND (reference sequence). TCRdb reprocessed the 5' RACE reads, with one entry per CDR3 protein and no DNA. The sample's table shows more than 85,000 distinct CDR3 sequences. The study's findings and limits: Healthy co-twins had higher TCRbeta inverse Simpson diversity than their IBD twins.

A note on this clonotype: Its antigen is not known.

The chain combines TRBV19 with TRBJ2-1. Sequencing was carried out using blood. This receptor was taken from a human donor with ulcerative colitis or Crohn's disease, or a healthy co-twin of an affected twin (not recorded which). The CDR3 protein is CASSIVRDNEQFF.